Presented here are 24 T cell receptor beta chains from one specimen sequenced in a study of cytomegalovirus exposure and HLA in healthy donors. It was with 60 Vbeta and 13 Jbeta primers that the PCR ran. TCRdb's table, derived via immunoSEQ multiplex PCR, lists solely in-frame clones and lacks some. Found here are about 160,000 clones, over 60% of them singletons; the top ten hold approximately 2.5%. The sample taken for sequencing was PBMCs. All receptors derive from a woman aged 30 to 39 in good health and CMV-seronegative.

This clone showed up just a few times. The genes are TRBV11-3 and TRBJ2-5; tentatively, D is TRBD2 (5 bases). The CDR3 is made up of 13 amino acids. V was pared by 1 base and J by 5 bases, with 8 bases between. CDR1 SGHNT and CDR2 YENEEA come from the germline V gene. The CDR3 DNA is TGTGCCAGCAGCTTAGGAGGGTGGGAGACCCAGTACTTC. It yields the protein CASSLGGWETQYF.

In the case of this clone: The junction differs from germline at one of its ends, possibly a read error. The J gene is TRBJ1-2, the V gene TRBV2; no firm D call. Germline values: CDR1 SNHLY, CDR2 FYNNEI. This CDR3 region has 12 residues. DNA of the CDR3: TGTGCCAACAGTACCCTCGGCTATGGCTACACCTTC. Translating gives CANSTLGYGYTF.

The chain carries TRBV9 and TRBJ1-1; 8 bases match TRBD1. J was trimmed by 3 bases and V by 3 bases; bases with no gene match: 7. CDR1 and CDR2 (germline): SGDLS, YYNGEE. The CDR3 is 15 residues long. The CDR3 is CASSETGAGYTEAFF. CDR3 bases: TGTGCCAGCAGCGAGACAGGGGCTGGGTACACTGAAGCTTTCTTT. Based on the CDR3 plus reference TRBV9 and TRBJ1-1, the full variable domain is DSGVTQTPKHLITATGQRVTLRCSPRSGDLSVYWYQQSLDQGLQFLIQYYNGEERAKGNILERFSAQQFPDLHSELNLSSLELGDSALYFCASSETGAGYTEAFFGQGTRLTVV.

The chain couples TRBV2 to TRBJ1-1, with 7 bases that match TRBD1. Trimming removed 5 bases from V and 5 bases from J; junction bases left unmatched: 2. This CDR3 has 12 amino acids. In germline, CDR1 is SNHLY, CDR2 FYNNEI. CDR3 protein: CASSPRGTEAFF. CDR3 in DNA: TGTGCCAGCAGTCCCAGGGGGACTGAAGCTTTCTTT.

A single count supports this clone. The V and J genes are TRBV10-3 and TRBJ2-1, with a tentative D call TRBD2 (6 bases). The germline V gene encodes CDR1 ENHRY and CDR2 SYGVKD. The CDR3 has 17 amino acids. V was pared by 0 bases and J by 3 bases, with 15 bases between. The CDR3 bases are TGTGCCATCAGTGAGTCTGGGAGGACACCACTCTACAATGAGCAGTTCTTC. Protein sequence: CAISESGRTPLYNEQFF.

The table lists this clone with a few counts. This chain links TRBV7-9 with TRBJ1-4; D gene unclear. Between the trimmed V and J ends, which lost 8 bases and 4 bases, there was a span of 11 bases. Per the germline V gene, CDR1 is SEHNR and CDR2 is FQNEAQ (reference sequence). The CDR3 contains 13 residues. For the CDR3, the DNA is TGTGCCAGCGCCCCGGGAAATAATGAAAAACTGTTTTTT. Translating gives CASAPGNNEKLFF. The whole variable domain, filled in from reference TRBV7-9 and TRBJ1-4, reads DTGVSQNPRHKITKRGQNVTFRCDPISEHNRLYWYRQTLGQGPEFLTYFQNEAQLEKSRLLSDRFSAERPKGSFSTLEIQRTEQGDSAMYLCASAPGNNEKLFFGSGTQLSVL.

V gene TRBV4-1 combines with J gene TRBJ2-5; D perhaps matches TRBD1 (6 bases). V was clipped by 4 bases and J by 4 bases, with 13 bases between them. This CDR3 spans 14 amino acids. Looked up from germline, CDR1 is MGHRA and CDR2 is YSYEKL. The DNA for the CDR3 is TGCGCCAGCAGCCGAAAGGGGGAAGGAGAGACCCAGTACTTC. Translating gives CASSRKGEGETQYF.

This chain joins TRBV6-1 and TRBJ1-2; D may be TRBD1 (5 bases). Between the trimmed V and J ends, which lost 4 bases and 3 bases, there was a span of 12 bases. The CDR3 is 14 residues long. Germline-derived CDR1 and CDR2 are MNHNS and SASEGT. Written as DNA, the CDR3 is TGTGCCAGCAGTGCGACAGCCCAATACTATGGCTACACCTTC. Translation: CASSATAQYYGYTF.

The chain uses TRBV7-8 and TRBJ2-7; TRBD1 is a possible D gene (6 bases). The germline V and J ends were trimmed by 5 bases and 2 bases, with 19 bases remaining between them. Germline V gives CDR1 SGHVS, CDR2 FQNEAQ. This CDR3 spans 16 amino acids. This CDR3 is CASSPPPGHHTYEQYF. The CDR3 DNA is TGTGCCAGCAGCCCCCCGCCGGGACATCACACCTACGAGCAGTACTTC.

The DNA for the CDR3 is TGTGCCAGCAGCTTAAACGGGGGCTACGAGCAGTACTTC. Its translation is CASSLNGGYEQYF. This sequence joins TRBV7-2 and TRBJ2-7, with D possibly TRBD2 on 6 matching bases. V lost 2 bases and J lost 3, with 8 bases in between. CDR3 length: 13 residues. The germline V gene encodes CDR1 SGHTA and CDR2 FQGNSA. The complete variable domain, with remaining parts taken from reference TRBV7-2 and TRBJ2-7, reads GAGVSQSPSNKVTEKGKDVELRCDPISGHTALYWYRQSLGQGLEFLIYFQGNSAPDKSGLPSDRFSAERTGGSVSTLTIQRTQQEDSAVYLCASSLNGGYEQYFGPGTRLTVT.

The V call is TRBV5-4, the J call TRBJ2-2; D is possibly TRBD2 (6 bases). From germline, CDR1 is SGHNT and CDR2 YYREEE (reference sequence). V gave up 1 base and J gave up 5 bases, with 9 bases separating them. The CDR3 consists of 14 residues. Here the CDR3 reads CASSLRGWTGELFF. The CDR3 DNA reads TGTGCCAGCAGCTTGCGGGGGTGGACCGGGGAGCTGTTTTTT.

The DNA for the CDR3 is TGTGCCTGTTTGGCACAAAGCACAGATACGCAGTATTTT. This encodes CACLAQSTDTQYF. The genes are TRBV30 and TRBJ2-3; no firm D call. V shed 6 bases and J shed 0 bases, with 10 bases lying between them. Germline lookup yields CDR1 GTSNPN and CDR2 SVGIG (reference sequence). CDR3 length: 13 residues.

This clone has more than one count but fewer than ten. V usage is TRBV6-1 and J usage is TRBJ1-6; 10 bases fit TRBD1. The CDR3 sequence is 15 residues long. J was trimmed by 7 bases and V by 2 bases; bases with no gene match: 2. CDR1 is MNHNS, CDR2 SASEGT, per germline. The CDR3 is CASSEWTGGNSPLHF. DNA for the CDR3: TGTGCCAGCAGTGAATGGACAGGGGGAAATTCACCCCTCCACTTT.

The rearrangement links TRBV9 to TRBJ2-7; TRBD1 matches at 8 bases. Germline CDR1 is SGDLS and CDR2 is YYNGEE. The length of the CDR3 is 13 residues. Losses at the gene ends were 6 bases for V and 5 bases for J; bases not matched to a gene: 7. DNA for the CDR3: TGTGCCAGCACCGAAGGGACAGGCGACGAGCAGTACTTC. It translates to CASTEGTGDEQYF. Drawing the rest from reference TRBV9 and TRBJ2-7, the complete variable domain is DSGVTQTPKHLITATGQRVTLRCSPRSGDLSVYWYQQSLDQGLQFLIQYYNGEERAKGNILERFSAQQFPDLHSELNLSSLELGDSALYFCASTEGTGDEQYFGPGTRLTVT.

The V and J genes are TRBV7-2 and TRBJ2-5; 9 nucleotides match TRBD2. The CDR3 sequence is 14 residues long. Looked up from germline, CDR1 is SGHTA and CDR2 is FQGNSA. V dropped 5 bases and J dropped 5; count of bases not matched to a gene: 6. Here the CDR3 DNA reads TGTGCCAGCAGCCCCGGACTAGCGAGCGAGACCCAGTACTTC. Protein product: CASSPGLASETQYF.

The chain uses TRBV19 and TRBJ2-1, with 7 bases matching TRBD2. The CDR3 contains 13 residues. Germline CDR1 and CDR2: LNHDA and SQIVND (reference sequence). V trimming: 6 bases; J trimming: 6 bases; junction bases outside the gene matches: 5. The CDR3 sequence: CASRVWGGNEQFF. Written as DNA, the CDR3 is TGTGCCAGTAGGGTGTGGGGGGGCAATGAGCAGTTCTTC.

With respect to this clone: At the DNA level, this CDR3 is encoded by other sequences in the same sample as well. The CDR3 here is CASSYSFYTEAFF. CDR3 bases: TGTGCCAGCAGTTACTCGTTCTACACTGAAGCTTTCTTT. The J gene is TRBJ1-1, the V gene TRBV6-5; no firm D call. The V end lost 0 bases, the J end lost 3 bases, and 5 bases lay between the germline ends. The CDR3 extends over 13 amino acids. Germline lookup yields CDR1 MNHEY and CDR2 SVGAGI.

V and J are TRBV11-3 and TRBJ2-1; 7 nucleotides line up with TRBD1. CDR3 length: 13 amino acids. In germline, CDR1 is SGHNT, CDR2 YENEEA. The V gene end was trimmed by 5 bases and the J gene end by 8 bases; junction bases not matched to a gene: 6. The CDR3 DNA sequence: TGTGCCAGCAGCCCCAGGGACAGCTATGAGCAGTTCTTC. This gives the protein CASSPRDSYEQFF.

This sequence joins TRBV28 and TRBJ2-7; D remains ambiguous. Trimming stripped 10 bases from V and 5 bases from J, with 9 bases between. This CDR3 comprises 10 residues. Germline V lookup: CDR1 MDHEN, CDR2 SYDVKM. The CDR3 nucleotides are TGTGCCAACAAACGTCACGAGCAGTACTTC. It encodes CANKRHEQYF.

This rearrangement joins TRBV4-3 to TRBJ2-7, with 9 bases fitting TRBD2. The germline V gene has CDR1 LGHNA and CDR2 YSLEER. Trimming cost V 2 bases and J 1 base; bases outside gene matches: 3. This CDR3 comprises 15 residues. The CDR3 is CASSQRLAESYEQYF. CDR3 coding DNA: TGCGCCAGCAGCCAAAGACTAGCGGAATCCTACGAGCAGTACTTC.

V and J are TRBV5-4 and TRBJ2-1, with 7 bases matching TRBD2. Germline CDR1 is SGHNT and CDR2 is YYREEE (reference sequence). Trimming removed 4 bases from V and 0 bases from J; junction bases left unmatched: 4. CDR3 length equals 15 residues. CDR3: CASSQAGFSYNEQFF. CDR3 coding DNA: TGTGCCAGCAGCCAAGCGGGGTTCTCCTACAATGAGCAGTTCTTC.

The rearrangement joins TRBV11-1 to TRBJ1-1; the D is unclear. This CDR3 comprises 12 residues. Germline V gene lookup returns CDR1 SGHAT and CDR2 FQDESV (reference sequence). The V end was cut by 2 bases, the J end by 5 bases, with 6 bases between. The CDR3 spells CASSLTRTEAFF. Written as DNA, the CDR3 is TGTGCCAGCAGCTTAACGAGGACTGAAGCTTTCTTT.

This clone was detected only a few times. The rearrangement joins TRBV15 to TRBJ1-1; no definite D call. CDR1 LNHNV and CDR2 YYDKDF come from the germline V gene (reference sequence). V lost 0 bases, J lost 1 base, and 9 bases lay in between. This CDR3 region has 15 residues. The CDR3, as DNA: TGTGCCACCAGCAGAGATCTGGAGGAGAACACTGAAGCTTTCTTT. It translates to CATSRDLEENTEAFF.

V and J are TRBV28 and TRBJ2-3; D remains ambiguous. V was shortened by 3 bases and J by 6 bases, with 13 bases between the two germline ends. CDR1 is MDHEN and CDR2 is SYDVKM in the germline V gene. The CDR3 is 14 residues long. In DNA, the CDR3 is TGTGCCAGCAGTTTTTCCTCCGGGTCGGATACGCAGTATTTT. It specifies CASSFSSGSDTQYF.